This is a list of T cell receptor beta chains from one sample in a study of blood T cells in healthy people across ages. A single record per CDR3 protein comes from TCRdb applying MiXCR to the 5' RACE reads. The profile shows roughly 560,000 distinct CDR3 sequences, less than 25% of them singletons. These data also featured in a second study, about T cells of mothers and their children.

Sequencing was carried out using blood. Receptors were obtained from a boy aged 5-17 years in good health. The CDR3 runs from the conserved cysteine through the conserved F or W. Each record gives: clone size, J gene, D gene, V gene, CDR3 protein, CDR3 DNA. A D gene is named only where the DNA matches it firmly. For some rows the clone size is stated as once, few or many, or as a class when expanded; others skip it.

. | TRBJ1-1 | TRBD1 | TRBV20-1 | CSPQRPLDRSVTEAFF | TGCAGTCCTCAGAGACCATTGGACAGGTCGGTGACTGAAGCTTTCTTT
many | TRBJ2-5 | . | TRBV2 | CASSEFPQGLETQYF | TGTGCCAGCAGTGAGTTTCCACAGGGTCTGGAGACCCAGTACTTC
few | TRBJ2-3 | TRBD2 | TRBV3-1 | CASSRGLAGTDTQYF | TGTGCCAGCAGCCGGGGACTAGCGGGCACAGATACGCAGTATTTT
. | TRBJ1-2 | . | TRBV6-5 | CASRYRTVYGYTF | TGTGCCAGCAGATACCGGACAGTTTATGGCTACACCTTC
. | TRBJ1-4 | . | TRBV6-2/TRBV6-3 | CASSSPNGLSEKLFF | TGTGCCAGCAGTTCCCCAAACGGATTGAGTGAAAAACTGTTTTTT
. | TRBJ1-5 | . | TRBV7-2 | CASGNSNQPQHF | TGTGCCAGCGGCAATAGCAATCAGCCCCAGCATTTT
few | TRBJ1-3 | TRBD1 | TRBV6-5 | CASSYNSDRVSGNTIYF | TGTGCCAGCAGTTACAACTCCGACAGGGTCTCTGGAAACACCATATATTTT
. | TRBJ2-6 | . | TRBV7-2 | CASSLSPAGANVLTF | TGTGCCAGCAGCTTATCTCCTGCTGGGGCCAACGTCCTGACTTTC
. | TRBJ2-7 | TRBD1 | TRBV6-5 | CATGTGLGEQYF | TGTGCCACCGGGACAGGGCTGGGCGAGCAGTACTTC
. | TRBJ1-4 | . | TRBV7-9 | CASSPGSGEKLFF | TGTGCCAGCAGCCCCGGGTCTGGGGAAAAACTGTTTTTT
. | TRBJ2-5 | . | TRBV5-1 | CASSPQKETLYF | TGCGCCAGCAGCCCACAAAAGGAGACCCTGTACTTC
few | TRBJ1-2 | . | TRBV4-1 | CASSQVLYGYTF | TGCGCCAGCAGCCAAGTCCTCTATGGCTACACCTTC
few | TRBJ2-3 | . | TRBV7-3 | CASSLRGASDTQYF | TGTGCCAGCAGCTTAAGGGGGGCGTCAGATACGCAGTATTTT
few | TRBJ1-2 | TRBD1 | TRBV30 | CARKGDSYGYTF | TGTGCAAGGAAGGGGGACAGCTATGGCTACACCTTC
few | TRBJ2-1 | . | TRBV20-1 | CSARDLGRVHEQFF | TGCAGTGCTAGAGATCTGGGCAGGGTGCATGAGCAGTTCTTC
few | TRBJ1-2 | . | TRBV12-3/TRBV12-4 | CASSYGVANYGYTF | TGTGCCAGCAGTTACGGGGTTGCTAACTATGGCTACACCTTC
many | TRBJ2-7 | . | TRBV7-2 | CASSPYDGEQYF | TGTGCCAGCAGCCCGTACGATGGGGAGCAGTACTTC
. | TRBJ2-7 | . | TRBV28 | CASSRTSPYEQYF | TGTGCCAGCAGTCGCACCTCACCCTATGAGCAGTACTTC
. | TRBJ2-7 | . | TRBV6-6 | CASSLLSADEQYF | TGTGCCAGCAGCCTACTGTCAGCCGACGAGCAGTACTTC
. | TRBJ2-2 | . | TRBV3-1 | CASTHAGELFF | TGTGCCAGCACCCACGCCGGGGAGCTGTTTTTT
few | TRBJ2-1 | . | TRBV18 | CASSPPSPANEQFF | TGTGCCAGCTCACCACCTAGCCCGGCCAATGAGCAGTTCTTC
. | TRBJ2-5 | TRBD1 | TRBV29-1 | CSVPLTGRGETQYF | TGCAGCGTTCCACTGACAGGGCGAGGAGAGACCCAGTACTTC
few | TRBJ2-5 | . | TRBV29-1 | CSVDGAEHQETQYF | TGCAGCGTTGATGGGGCAGAGCACCAAGAGACCCAGTACTTC
few | TRBJ2-4 | . | TRBV6-2/TRBV6-3 | CASSRGPLEVAKNIQYF | TGTGCCAGCAGCCGTGGGCCTTTGGAAGTAGCCAAAAACATTCAGTACTTC
few | TRBJ2-1 | . | TRBV5-6 | CASSYGYEQFF | TGTGCCAGCAGCTATGGTTATGAGCAGTTCTTC
. | TRBJ2-5 | . | TRBV29-1 | CSVDEGGVGTQYF | TGCAGCGTTGATGAGGGCGGGGTGGGGACCCAGTACTTC
few | TRBJ1-4 | . | TRBV27 | CASSARVPKRGDEKLFF | TGTGCCAGCAGTGCCCGGGTTCCTAAAAGGGGGGATGAAAAACTGTTTTTT
many | TRBJ1-2 | TRBD1 | TRBV28 | CASSSRLGTANGYTF | TGTGCCAGCAGTTCGCGATTAGGGACAGCAAATGGCTACACCTTC
. | TRBJ1-5 | TRBD1 | TRBV29-1 | CSVEAGGNGDQPQHF | TGCAGCGTTGAGGCAGGGGGAAATGGCGATCAGCCCCAGCATTTT
few | TRBJ1-1 | . | TRBV6-2/TRBV6-3 | CASSYAERAFF | TGTGCCAGCAGTTACGCGGAGAGGGCTTTCTTT
. | TRBJ2-1 | TRBD2 | TRBV4-1 | CASSQEGTGLGSYNEQFF | TGCGCCAGCAGCCAAGAGGGGACCGGACTAGGGTCCTACAATGAGCAGTTCTTC
few | TRBJ1-2 | TRBD1 | TRBV6-6 | CASSSPGTGATGYTF | TGTGCCAGCAGTTCCCCCGGGACAGGGGCCACTGGCTACACCTTC
. | TRBJ1-4 | . | TRBV29-1 | CSVRQDFGENEKLFF | TGCAGCGTCCGACAGGATTTTGGGGAGAATGAAAAACTGTTTTTT